One sample yielded the 26 T cell receptor beta chains listed below, sequenced in a study of OX40 agonist ivuxolimab in advanced cancers. TCRdb's table, derived via immunoSEQ multiplex PCR, lists solely in-frame clones and lacks some. This sample has 73,000 or so clones; about 92% occur once, and the top ten carry roughly 10%. The source was CD4+ or CD8+ T cells sorted from blood, collected in a trial of the OX40 agonist ivuxolimab. These receptors were collected from an adult with an advanced solid tumor such as melanoma, head and neck, liver or kidney cancer.

The chain has TRBV4-3 and TRBJ2-3, with 8 bases lining up with TRBD1. The V gene's germline CDR1 is LGHNA and CDR2 YSLEER. The CDR3 is made up of 12 amino acids. Trimming cost V 8 bases and J 15 bases; bases outside gene matches: 13. The CDR3, as DNA: TGCGCCAGCGTAGGGATCCGGGACAGGTGCTATTTT. Its protein product is CASVGIRDRCYF.

This rearrangement joins TRBV19 to TRBJ1-2; D not certain. Trimming cost V 1 base and J 2 bases, with 11 bases left between them. This CDR3 region has 15 residues. The germline V gene encodes CDR1 LNHDA and CDR2 SQIVND (reference sequence). CDR3: CASSIVRELNYGYTF. The CDR3 nucleotides read TGTGCCAGTAGTATAGTCCGGGAGCTCAACTATGGCTACACCTTC.

The rearrangement links TRBV7-3 to TRBJ2-7; TRBD1 agrees at 9 bases. With 2 bases clipped from V and 5 bases from J, the junction kept 7 bases outside the gene matches. The CDR3 contains 15 residues. CDR1 SGHTA and CDR2 FQGTGA come from the germline V gene. CDR3 region: CASSLYGQGLDEQYF. CDR3 in DNA: TGTGCCAGCAGCTTATACGGACAGGGGTTGGACGAGCAGTACTTC.

There are a few counts of this clone. The J gene is TRBJ1-2, the V gene TRBV13; possible D gene TRBD1, 6 bases. This CDR3 region has 14 residues. V lost 5 bases, J lost 3 bases, and 13 bases lay in between. The germline CDR1 and CDR2 sequences are PRHDT and FYEKMQ (reference sequence). Here the CDR3 DNA reads TGTGCCAGCAGCACCAGGGGATGGGACTATGGCTACACCTTC. Translated, it gives CASSTRGWDYGYTF.

In its sample, this clone was seen once. This chain uses TRBV7-6 with TRBJ2-7, with 7 positions matching TRBD2. Looked up from germline, CDR1 is SGHVS and CDR2 is FNYEAQ. The CDR3 is 17 residues long. V shed 1 base and J 0 bases; nucleotides not matched to a gene: 9. The CDR3 DNA reads as TGTGCCAGCAGCTTAGGGCGTGCGGGGGATAGCTCCTACGAGCAGTACTTC. Its protein is CASSLGRAGDSSYEQYF.

This chain joins TRBV6-5 and TRBJ1-3; D is unresolved. The CDR3 has 14 amino acids. Germline lookup yields CDR1 MNHEY and CDR2 SVGAGI. With 6 bases removed from V and 3 bases from J, the gap between germline ends came to 12 bases. The DNA for the CDR3 is TGTGCCAGCAGCCTTACTCGAATTGGAAACACCATATATTTT. Protein sequence: CASSLTRIGNTIYF.

This chain links TRBV2 with TRBJ1-2; the D is unclear. The CDR3 runs 16 residues. CDR1 and CDR2 from the germline V gene are SNHLY and FYNNEI. V dropped 0 bases and J dropped 8 bases, with 19 bases sitting between them. The CDR3: CASSEALTGVSRGYTF. In nucleotides, the CDR3 is TGTGCCAGCAGTGAAGCGCTGACTGGAGTCTCGAGGGGCTACACCTTC.

J is TRBJ2-5 and V is TRBV27; 8 bases are a match to TRBD1. J lost 5 bases, V lost 3 bases, and 8 bases had no gene match. The germline gives CDR1 MNHEY, CDR2 SMNVEV (reference sequence). There are 15 residues in the CDR3. The CDR3 is CASSLQGALVETQYF. CDR3 in DNA: TGTGCCAGCAGTTTGCAGGGGGCGTTGGTGGAGACCCAGTACTTC.

V gene TRBV10-3 combines with J gene TRBJ2-7, with 7 bases matching TRBD1. J was trimmed by 0 bases and V by 6 bases; bases with no gene match: 8. Germline CDR1 reads ENHRY; CDR2 reads SYGVKD. This CDR3 contains 15 residues. CDR3 bases: TGTGCCATCAGGGAGACAGGGATCCTCTCCTACGAGCAGTACTTC. Its protein is CAIRETGILSYEQYF.

In nucleotides, the CDR3 is TGTGCCAGCAGCCCCAGACTAGCGGGGGTCACAGATACGCAGTATTTT. It is translated as CASSPRLAGVTDTQYF. The rearrangement links TRBV7-8 to TRBJ2-3; 12 positions match TRBD2. The CDR3 runs to 16 residues. The germline CDR1 and CDR2 sequences are SGHVS and FQNEAQ. Germline trimming cut 5 bases from V and 2 bases from J; bases unmatched to any gene: 5.

The J gene is TRBJ2-5, the V gene TRBV7-2, with 7 bases lining up with TRBD2. The CDR3 covers 15 residues. Germline loops: CDR1 SGHTA, CDR2 FQGNSA. J gave up 4 bases and V 3 bases, and 8 bases lay outside the gene matches. The CDR3 DNA sequence: TGTGCCAGCAGCTTTGGGGCGGGGGTAGGAGAGACCCAGTACTTC. Protein sequence: CASSFGAGVGETQYF.

This chain links TRBV4-1 with TRBJ2-7, with D unresolved. The CDR3 is made up of 14 amino acids. V was trimmed by 1 base and J by 0 bases, leaving 7 bases between them. From germline, CDR1 is MGHRA and CDR2 YSYEKL. The CDR3 here is CASSQVTTSYEQYF. The CDR3 DNA reads TGCGCCAGCAGCCAAGTTACTACCTCCTACGAGCAGTACTTC.

This rearrangement joins TRBV7-9 to TRBJ2-6, with 8 bases aligning to TRBD1. There are 19 residues in the CDR3. V shed 7 bases and J 0 bases; nucleotides not matched to a gene: 14. Germline V gene lookup returns CDR1 SEHNR and CDR2 FQNEAQ (reference sequence). CDR3 sequence: CASTLPGQVVPSGANVLTF. CDR3 coding DNA: TGTGCCAGCACCCTACCGGGACAGGTTGTTCCCTCTGGGGCCAACGTCCTGACTTTC.

The table lists this clone with a count of one. The gene calls are TRBV4-1 and TRBJ2-1; D may match TRBD1 or TRBD2 (5 bases each). V was trimmed by 1 base and J by 9 bases, leaving 16 bases between them. CDR3 length: 15 residues. The germline CDR1 and CDR2 sequences are MGHRA and YSYEKL. The CDR3 loop reads CASSQGDVLMGEQFF. Written as DNA, the CDR3 is TGCGCCAGCAGCCAAGGGGACGTCTTGATGGGTGAGCAGTTCTTC.

The V call is TRBV6-4, the J call TRBJ2-1; TRBD1 matches 9 bases. Per germline, CDR1 MRHNA and CDR2 SNTAGT. The CDR3 has 14 amino acids. V was pared by 5 bases and J by 4 bases, with 3 bases of the junction left unmatched. In DNA, the CDR3 is TGTGCCAGCAGTCCCGGGACAGGGTACAATGAGCAGTTCTTC. As protein: CASSPGTGYNEQFF.

The rearrangement uses TRBV5-5 and TRBJ1-5, with TRBD1 identical over 8 bases. The CDR3 totals 16 residues. Germline CDR1 is SGHKS and CDR2 is YYEKEE (reference sequence). The V gene end was trimmed by 3 bases and the J gene end by 2 bases; junction bases not matched to a gene: 7. The CDR3 reads CASSSSPGGGNQPQHF. CDR3 nucleotide sequence: TGTGCCAGCAGCTCCTCCCCAGGGGGCGGCAATCAGCCCCAGCATTTT.

V is TRBV5-1 and J is TRBJ2-5; TRBD1 matches at 7 bases. The junction had 0 bases not matched to a gene; V was cut back by 0 bases and J by 4 bases. This CDR3 region has 13 residues. Germline V gene data show CDR1 as SGHRS and CDR2 as YFSETQ. The CDR3 DNA reads as TGCGCCAGCAGCTTGGCAGGGGGAGAGACCCAGTACTTC. Translating it yields CASSLAGGETQYF.

The chain recombines TRBV4-3 with TRBJ1-6, with a possible D match to TRBD1 (6 bases). From germline, CDR1 is LGHNA and CDR2 YSLEER. With 4 bases removed from V and 10 bases from J, the gap between germline ends came to 20 bases. This CDR3 region has 16 residues. CDR3 sequence: CASSPHQQGLGSPLHF. DNA for the CDR3: TGCGCCAGCAGCCCACACCAACAGGGTTTAGGATCACCCCTCCACTTT.

The chain couples TRBV6-6 to TRBJ2-3; the D gene could be TRBD1 or TRBD2 (7 bases each). This CDR3 is 15 amino acids long. Trimming took off 6 bases at V and 5 bases at J, with 18 bases between the two ends. The germline V gene encodes CDR1 MNHNY and CDR2 SVGAGI (reference sequence). CDR3 sequence: CASSPQGGAVDTQYF. CDR3 DNA sequence: TGTGCCAGCAGCCCCCAGGGGGGGGCCGTAGATACGCAGTATTTT.

This chain connects TRBV6-1 to TRBJ2-3, with 8 positions matching TRBD2. Trimming at V came to 4 bases and at J to 4 bases, leaving 7 bases not matched to a gene. CDR3 length: 15 residues. Looked up from germline, CDR1 is MNHNS and CDR2 is SASEGT. The CDR3 protein is CASSAGGLAPDTQYF. The CDR3 bases are TGTGCCAGCAGTGCAGGTGGACTAGCCCCAGATACGCAGTATTTT.

J is TRBJ2-7 and V is TRBV19, with 9 positions matching TRBD2. The CDR3 has 15 amino acids. Trimming cost V 8 bases and J 5 bases; bases outside gene matches: 13. In germline, CDR1 is LNHDA, CDR2 SQIVND (reference sequence). CDR3 region: CASSLGGGANHEQYF. The CDR3, as DNA: TGTGCCAGTTCTCTCGGCGGGGGGGCTAATCACGAGCAGTACTTC.

The chain combines TRBV10-3 with TRBJ2-1; unclear D gene. The germline V gene has CDR1 ENHRY and CDR2 SYGVKD. The CDR3 covers 15 residues. V lost 2 bases to trimming and J lost 4 bases, with 12 bases between them. The CDR3 DNA is TGTGCCATCAGTGAGCCCCAGGCAGTATACAATGAGCAGTTCTTC. This gives the protein CAISEPQAVYNEQFF.

The chain joins TRBV9 to TRBJ2-3; unclear D gene. The CDR3 covers 17 residues. V lost 0 bases and J lost 3, with 17 bases in between. Per germline, CDR1 SGDLS and CDR2 YYNGEE. CDR3 in DNA: TGTGCCAGCAGCGTAGAAGTCAGGACCTCGACGACAGATACGCAGTATTTT. Protein product: CASSVEVRTSTTDTQYF.

The chain uses TRBV11-2 and TRBJ1-2, with 9 bases matching TRBD1. The CDR3 consists of 13 residues. The V gene end was trimmed by 11 bases and the J gene end by 3 bases; junction bases not matched to a gene: 7. Per germline, CDR1 SGHAT and CDR2 FQNNGV. CDR3 loop: CAGTGDRDYGYTF. CDR3 sequence (DNA): TGTGCCGGCACCGGGGACAGGGACTATGGCTACACCTTC.

The V and J genes are TRBV19 and TRBJ2-2; 8 bases agree with TRBD1. Germline loops: CDR1 LNHDA, CDR2 SQIVND (reference sequence). V was pared by 10 bases and J by 6 bases, with 4 bases of the junction left unmatched. This CDR3 has 12 amino acids. DNA for the CDR3: TGTGCCACCGGACAGGGTGCCGGGGAGCTGTTTTTT. Translated: CATGQGAGELFF.

The V and J genes are TRBV4-1 and TRBJ1-5; 7 bases match TRBD1. Trimming at V came to 4 bases and at J to 7 bases, leaving 7 bases not matched to a gene. Germline CDR1 reads MGHRA; CDR2 reads YSYEKL. CDR3 size: 14 residues. The CDR3 is CASSRTDREQPQHF. The DNA for the CDR3 is TGCGCCAGCAGCCGAACAGACAGGGAACAGCCCCAGCATTTT.